The entry that follows covers one T cell receptor (beta chain) sequence. Its antigen remains unknown. T cells were sequenced at a targeted depth of 1 in 200,000 to 1 in 1 million. TCRdb keeps only in-frame clones here, not all; method: immunoSEQ multiplex PCR. This table has 100,000 to 150,000 clones, roughly 88% appearing once. This sample was included in a study of cytotoxic CD8 clonotypes in ibrutinib-treated CLL. The study's findings and limits: Stable or contracted on treatment, public clonotypes were also uncommon.

V lost 2 bases, J lost 11 bases, and 16 bases lay in between. The CDR3 extends over 14 amino acids. In germline, CDR1 is SNHLY, CDR2 FYNNEI. The gene calls are TRBV2 and TRBJ1-5; D might be TRBD1 (6 bases). The starting material was PBMCs, obtained after 24 months of ibrutinib treatment. This clonotype was sampled from a human donor with chronic lymphocytic leukemia. CDR3 in DNA: TGTGCCAGCAGTGAAAGACAGGCCAAAGGGACCCAGCATTTT. Translated, it gives CASSERQAKGTQHF.